This T cell receptor (beta chain) was identified in a study of CD8+ T cells in alopecia areata (dated by TCRdb to 2016 to 2019). A note on the overall study: The treated patients, all with moderate-to-severe alopecia areata, were enrolled in an open-label pilot trial of oral tofacitinib given at 5 to 10 mg twice daily. Tofacitinib was administered for 6 to 18 months, and 6 months of follow-up off drug were then conducted to assess delayed response and recurrence. Disease severity in treated patients was measured with the SALT score, which quantifies the percentage of affected scalp surface area. In both human patients and the C3H/HeJ mouse model, the study applied high-throughput TCRbeta sequencing to look at T cell clonal expansion in alopecia areata. Human TCRbeta sequencing covered scalp tissue and sorted CD4+ and CD8+ peripheral blood T cells from patchy and totalis/universalis alopecia areata patients and healthy controls. Biopsies were taken from tofacitinib-treated patients at baseline and at 4 and 24 weeks of treatment, and a later scalp biopsy was taken in several of the tofacitinib-treated patients. Scalp clonality was compared among normal scalp (n=4), patchy alopecia areata scalp (n=8), and alopecia totalis/universalis scalp (n=8). RNA came from the PAXgene miRNA kit for fixed scalp, the miRNeasy kit for PBMCs, and the RNeasy kit for mouse skin. TCRbeta CDR3 regions were amplified by immunoSEQ multiplex PCR with 35 Vbeta forward and 13 Jbeta reverse primers.

Receptor libraries were prepared by the immunoSEQ multiplex PCR assay. To provide template for TCR sequencing, every sample had RNA extracted and reverse transcribed into cDNA. First-strand cDNA was synthesized using SuperScript III with a 2:1 mix of oligo-dT and random hexamers. A synthetic immune receptor repertoire was used to gauge amplification bias, and whatever bias remained was removed computationally. In the source study's methods: Raw reads were preprocessed to remove errors, and CDR3 was defined according to IMGT conventions as the region from the conserved cysteine to phenylalanine. Clonality was computed by normalizing Shannon entropy by log2 of the number of productive unique TCRs and subtracting the result from 1. CD4 or CD8 identity of scalp clones was inferred by cross-referencing scalp TCRbeta sequences with sorted blood CD4 and CD8 repertoires. Imported from immuneACCESS, the table was reduced by TCRdb to in-frame sequences with V and J called. These copies leave out some clones; in studies compared against another copy, an unresolved V gene accounts for under half, and the cause of the remainder is not known. V and J calls and clone size are those listed in that table; D and trimming were worked out from the DNA. Present in this sample are about 90,000 clones, around 44% of which were seen just once. In total, the top ten clones hold roughly 18% of the sample.

This clone has just a few counts. Which antigen it targets is not known. Within one base of it there is no much larger clone, and no base qualities were kept. Summary of the overall study and its limitations: Shared TCR sequences between patients were less evident than in mice, which may be partly attributable to HLA diversity in the patient population. During tofacitinib treatment, many expanded lesional clones stuck around in both scalp and blood, and this persistence may partly explain why relapse happens after treatment is stopped. Tofacitinib significantly decreased scalp clonality and the number of expanded CD8+ clones among the top 100 scalp clones. The treated cohort was small, with a single nonresponder, so links between baseline CD8+ expansion and response need larger studies. Unlike mouse skin, where gammadelta T cells dominate, normal human skin contains resident alphabeta T cells that get sequenced too, which complicates analysis of the scalp TCR repertoire. Compared with normal scalp, lesional scalp, particularly in alopecia totalis/universalis, had higher clonality and more expanded CD8+ clones, which suggests antigenic drive.

Per the publication, the time point label means: roughly 24 weeks on oral tofacitinib. In the paper's terms, the treatment or condition label means: oral pan-JAK inhibitor, 5-10 mg twice daily. Peripheral blood and lesional scalp punch biopsies were obtained from patients with alopecia areata. PBMCs were isolated by density centrifugation and stained for CD3, CD4 and CD8, after which CD4+ and CD8+ T cells were sorted on a FACSAria. The germline V gene yields MRHNA for CDR1 and SNTAGT for CDR2. The CDR3 contains 17 residues, cysteine and phenylalanine counted. Only the CDR3 DNA is retained, 51 bases long and in frame from the first base. V gives up 3 bases and J gives up 0 bases, and the segment between their germline ends measures 15 bases.

The specimen was CD8+ T cells sorted from blood, collected at week 24, from a patient treated with tofacitinib. Recombination linked TRBV6-4 to TRBJ2-1; no confident D gene assignment can be made. This clonotype was obtained from a human donor with alopecia areata. Read as DNA, the sequence is TGTGCCAGCAGTGATTTAGGACGGTTGAGCTCCTACAATGAGCAGTTCTTC. This translates into CASSDLGRLSSYNEQFF.